Presented here are 31 T cell receptor beta chains from one specimen sequenced in a study of cytomegalovirus exposure and HLA in healthy donors. Vbeta (60) and Jbeta (13) primers were used in the PCR. Clones were read by immunoSEQ multiplex PCR, and TCRdb kept only the in-frame ones, dropping some. The repertoire consists of 130,000 or so clones, with around 79% occurring once and the leading ten covering approximately 2.1%. Sequenced sample: PBMCs. The receptors come from a woman in her 40s in good health and CMV-seropositive.

The chain joins TRBV5-4 to TRBJ1-1; D unclear. The germline V and J ends were trimmed by 0 bases and 7 bases, with 7 bases remaining between them. Per the germline V gene, CDR1 is SGHNT and CDR2 is YYREEE (reference sequence). The CDR3 is 12 residues long. The CDR3 reads CASSLAVGEAFF. CDR3 nucleotides: TGTGCCAGCAGCTTGGCCGTCGGTGAAGCTTTCTTT.

V usage is TRBV7-2 and J usage is TRBJ2-7; possible D gene TRBD2, 5 bases. Germline V gene data show CDR1 as SGHTA and CDR2 as FQGNSA. Trimming took off 5 bases at V and 5 bases at J, with 16 bases between the two ends. CDR3 length: 14 residues. CDR3 sequence: CASSPRAGGNEQYF. The CDR3 DNA reads TGTGCCAGCAGCCCCCGGGCAGGAGGAAACGAGCAGTACTTC.

The V and J genes are TRBV7-6 and TRBJ1-5; TRBD1 matches 7 bases. The CDR3 sequence is 17 residues long. Trimming cost V 1 base and J 1 base; bases outside gene matches: 7. Germline values: CDR1 SGHVS, CDR2 FNYEAQ. CDR3 loop: CASSLGAGQLSNQPQHF. The CDR3 bases are TGTGCCAGCAGCTTAGGGGCGGGACAGCTAAGCAATCAGCCCCAGCATTTT.

The V gene is TRBV15, the J gene TRBJ1-2, with D perhaps TRBD1 (6 bases). The CDR3 is 17 residues long. V dropped 0 bases and J dropped 4 bases, with 18 bases sitting between them. From germline, CDR1 is LNHNV and CDR2 YYDKDF (reference sequence). The chain's CDR3 is CATSRDGGTGKAYGYTF. The DNA of the CDR3 is TGTGCCACCAGCAGAGATGGCGGAACAGGGAAGGCCTATGGCTACACCTTC.

The chain couples TRBV7-3 to TRBJ2-5, with TRBD2 matching 7 bases. Unmatched junction bases numbered 4, after V lost 5 bases and J lost 4 bases. Germline V gene lookup returns CDR1 SGHTA and CDR2 FQGTGA. CDR3 length: 13 amino acids. CDR3 amino acids: CASSRLAGETQYF. The CDR3 DNA follows: TGTGCCAGCAGCCGATTAGCGGGAGAGACCCAGTACTTC.

This chain joins TRBV6-1 and TRBJ1-2, with TRBD1 as a possible D gene (6 bases). V was trimmed by 6 bases and J by 8 bases, leaving 16 bases between them. Germline values: CDR1 MNHNS, CDR2 SASEGT. This CDR3 has 13 amino acids. The CDR3, as DNA: TGTGCCAGCAGACCCACAGGGTCACGAGGCTACACCTTC. It encodes CASRPTGSRGYTF.

The chain has TRBV15 and TRBJ2-7, with 8 positions matching TRBD1. Losses at the gene ends were 1 base for V and 4 bases for J; bases not matched to a gene: 12. In germline, CDR1 is LNHNV, CDR2 YYDKDF (reference sequence). This CDR3 is built from 17 residues. The CDR3, as DNA: TGTGCCACCAGCAGAGTCCCCCGGGCAGGGGGCGCATACGAGCAGTACTTC. This gives the protein CATSRVPRAGGAYEQYF.

Comment on this clone: One end of the junction does not line up with germline, which may come from a read error. The chain links TRBV7-9 to TRBJ2-7; possible D gene TRBD2, 8 bases. The CDR3 loop spans 13 amino acids. In germline, CDR1 is SEHNR, CDR2 FQNEAQ (reference sequence). This CDR3 reads CSSSASGGDRQYF. Here the CDR3 DNA reads TGTTCCAGCAGCGCGTCGGGGGGGGACAGACAGTACTTC.

The chain joins TRBV4-2 to TRBJ1-5; D may be TRBD1 (5 bases). There are 17 residues in the CDR3. Germline CDR1 reads LGHNA; CDR2 reads YNFKEQ. Trimming shortened V by 0 bases and J by 5 bases, and 17 bases separated the two germline ends. This CDR3 reads CASSQDLTTADYQPQHF. The CDR3 DNA reads TGTGCCAGCAGCCAAGATCTGACGACAGCAGACTATCAGCCCCAGCATTTT.

The chain carries TRBV29-1 and TRBJ2-7; 9 bases fit TRBD1. The CDR3 loop spans 14 amino acids. The germline gives CDR1 SQVTM, CDR2 ANQGSEA. V lost 7 bases and J lost 4; bases outside the gene matches: 11. The CDR3 region has the DNA TGCAGCGCGCAGAAGGGGGGACAGGGTTACGAGCAGTACTTC. Encoded protein: CSAQKGGQGYEQYF.

Notes on this clone: At one end, the junction sequence differs from germline, possibly due to a read error. This rearrangement joins TRBV9 to TRBJ2-7; D call uncertain. Germline V CDR1 and CDR2: SGDLS, YYNGEE. The CDR3 has 13 residues. CDR3 protein: CASSVVGRTERYF. In DNA, the CDR3 is TGTGCCAGCAGCGTAGTCGGCAGAACCGAGCGGTACTTC.

The CDR3 sequence is CASSTRQNFNEKLFF. The DNA for the CDR3 is TGTGCCAGCTCCACCCGACAGAATTTTAATGAAAAACTGTTTTTT. This chain connects TRBV7-9 to TRBJ1-4; D is perhaps TRBD1 (5 bases). Germline loops: CDR1 SEHNR, CDR2 FQNEAQ (reference sequence). V was cut by 8 bases and J by 4 bases, with 17 bases left in between. The CDR3 loop spans 15 amino acids.

The J gene is TRBJ2-5, the V gene TRBV5-1; the match to TRBD2 covers 10 bases. Germline V gene data show CDR1 as SGHRS and CDR2 as YFSETQ. CDR3 length equals 17 residues. V lost 4 bases, J lost 1 base, and 10 bases stayed unmatched. The CDR3 here is CASSLAASGGLQETQYF. The CDR3 region has the DNA TGCGCCAGCAGCCTGGCCGCTAGCGGGGGACTCCAAGAGACCCAGTACTTC.

This rearrangement joins TRBV30 to TRBJ1-1; D is perhaps TRBD1 (5 bases). The V and J ends lost 3 bases and 4 bases respectively, with 27 bases between them. The CDR3 consists of 18 residues. Germline V gene sequence: CDR1 GTSNPN, CDR2 SVGIG (reference sequence). CDR3 sequence: CAWSRRRQGQFGSTEAFF. In nucleotides, the CDR3 is TGTGCCTGGAGCAGAAGGAGGCAGGGTCAGTTCGGGAGCACTGAAGCTTTCTTT.

V and J are TRBV7-3 and TRBJ1-2; the D is unclear. The germline V and J ends were trimmed by 5 bases and 2 bases, with 9 bases remaining between them. The germline CDR1 and CDR2 sequences are SGHTA and FQGTGA. This CDR3 spans 13 amino acids. The DNA of the CDR3 is TGTGCCAGCAGCAAAGGCAGGAACTATGGCTACACCTTC. This translates into CASSKGRNYGYTF. Drawing the rest from reference TRBV7-3 and TRBJ1-2, the complete variable domain is GAGVSQTPSNKVTEKGKYVELRCDPISGHTALYWYRQSLGQGPEFLIYFQGTGAADDSGLPNDRFFAVRPEGSVSTLKIQRTERGDSAVYLCASSKGRNYGYTFGSGTRLTVV.

This clone was observed a few times. The chain joins TRBV2 to TRBJ2-5; 8 bases match TRBD2. This CDR3 comprises 16 residues. Unmatched junction bases numbered 16, after V lost 7 bases and J lost 6 bases. The germline V gene has CDR1 SNHLY and CDR2 FYNNEI. The CDR3 sequence is CASTAQGGGWGKTQYF. Here the CDR3 DNA reads TGTGCCAGCACTGCACAAGGCGGGGGGTGGGGGAAGACCCAGTACTTC.

The chain carries TRBV19 and TRBJ1-2, with D uncertain. V lost 7 bases and J 8 bases, leaving 11 bases between the germline ends. The CDR3 is 11 residues long. Germline CDR1 is LNHDA and CDR2 is SQIVND (reference sequence). CDR3 nucleotides: TGTGCCAGTATGGAGGTTGGCGGCTACACCTTC. Its translation: CASMEVGGYTF.

The V call is TRBV5-8, the J call TRBJ1-1; D not certain. V was pared by 4 bases and J by 4 bases, with 17 bases between. Looked up from germline, CDR1 is SGHTS and CDR2 is YDEGEE. CDR3 length: 15 amino acids. In nucleotides, the CDR3 is TGTGCCAGCAGCCTAGCCGGAGCCCGGGGCACTGAAGCTTTCTTT. This sequence encodes CASSLAGARGTEAFF.

The chain recombines TRBV4-2 with TRBJ2-7; D is uncertain. Germline CDR1 LGHNA, CDR2 YNFKEQ. Trimming took 2 bases from V and 5 from J, leaving 7 bases between them. The CDR3 length is 12 residues. CDR3 in amino acids: CASSQKQNEQYF. The CDR3 nucleotides are TGTGCCAGCAGCCAAAAACAGAACGAGCAGTACTTC.

This clone counts as medium-sized. The J gene is TRBJ2-1, the V gene TRBV28; 7 positions match TRBD1. This CDR3 has 16 amino acids. J was trimmed by 6 bases and V by 5 bases; bases with no gene match: 13. CDR1 is MDHEN, CDR2 SYDVKM, per germline. The CDR3 DNA follows: TGTGCCAGCAGTGTTGCTCGGGACAGTTTGGGCAATGAGCAGTTCTTC. It translates to CASSVARDSLGNEQFF.

This clone came up once. This chain uses TRBV10-3 with TRBJ1-1; 8 bases map to TRBD1. This CDR3 has 13 residues. Trimming removed 10 bases from V and 7 bases from J; junction bases left unmatched: 11. From germline, CDR1 is ENHRY and CDR2 SYGVKD. CDR3 sequence (DNA): TGTGCCACTAAGGACAGGGTAGACCGTGAAGCTTTCTTT. This codes for CATKDRVDREAFF.

A few counts support this clone. The chain has TRBV9 and TRBJ1-1, with 9 bases aligning to TRBD1. The CDR3 runs to 15 residues. Per germline, CDR1 SGDLS and CDR2 YYNGEE. J was trimmed by 4 bases and V by 4 bases; bases with no gene match: 8. The CDR3 is CASSPGTGPSTEAFF. CDR3 nucleotides: TGTGCCAGCAGCCCGGGGACAGGGCCGTCCACTGAAGCTTTCTTT. Combining the CDR3 with reference TRBV9 and TRBJ1-1 gives the whole variable domain DSGVTQTPKHLITATGQRVTLRCSPRSGDLSVYWYQQSLDQGLQFLIQYYNGEERAKGNILERFSAQQFPDLHSELNLSSLELGDSALYFCASSPGTGPSTEAFFGQGTRLTVV.

The rearrangement joins TRBV6-1 to TRBJ2-3, with 7 bases identical to TRBD2. This CDR3 is 16 amino acids long. Germline lookup yields CDR1 MNHNS and CDR2 SASEGT. Trimming removed 0 bases from V and 6 bases from J; junction bases left unmatched: 9. CDR3 region: CASSEAGGQGPDTQYF. CDR3 bases: TGTGCCAGCAGTGAAGCGGGAGGGCAGGGACCCGATACGCAGTATTTT.

The chain employs TRBV7-2 and TRBJ2-7; D may be TRBD2 (7 bases). The CDR3 is made up of 13 amino acids. V lost 5 bases to trimming and J lost 4 bases, with 12 bases between them. Germline loops: CDR1 SGHTA, CDR2 FQGNSA. The CDR3 protein is CASSGGREYEQYF. CDR3 in DNA: TGTGCCAGCAGCGGGGGGCGGGAGTACGAGCAGTACTTC.

This clone has just one count. This chain uses TRBV2 with TRBJ2-1, with TRBD2 matching 11 bases. Germline CDR1 and CDR2: SNHLY and FYNNEI. The CDR3 runs to 13 residues. Trimming cost V 6 bases and J 14 bases; bases outside gene matches: 9. The CDR3 DNA sequence: TGTGCCAGCAGCGTGGGAACTAGCGGGAGAAAGTTCTTC. It yields the protein CASSVGTSGRKFF.

This rearrangement joins TRBV10-3 to TRBJ1-6, with 9 bases matching TRBD1. Germline trimming cut 6 bases from V and 3 bases from J; bases unmatched to any gene: 9. This CDR3 comprises 17 residues. Germline lookup yields CDR1 ENHRY and CDR2 SYGVKD. The CDR3 sequence: CAISASGQGLYNSPLHF. Written as DNA, the CDR3 is TGTGCCATCAGCGCCTCGGGACAGGGTCTCTATAATTCACCCCTCCACTTT.

The CDR3: CASSLGQGADEQFF. In DNA form, the CDR3 reads TGCGCCAGCAGCTTGGGACAGGGGGCCGATGAGCAGTTCTTC. The chain recombines TRBV5-1 with TRBJ2-1; 10 bases match TRBD1. There are 14 residues in the CDR3. CDR1 SGHRS and CDR2 YFSETQ come from the germline V gene. V shed 0 bases and J 8 bases; nucleotides not matched to a gene: 2.

V and J are TRBV4-3 and TRBJ1-5; D is perhaps TRBD1 (5 bases). CDR1 is LGHNA and CDR2 is YSLEER in the germline V gene. V lost 0 bases and J lost 5, with 14 bases in between. The CDR3 extends over 16 amino acids. CDR3 region: CASSQEVSRADQPQHF. The CDR3 DNA reads TGCGCCAGCAGCCAAGAGGTGTCCAGGGCGGATCAGCCCCAGCATTTT.

This CDR3 reads CASSPGDYSNQPQHF. The CDR3 DNA reads as TGTGCCAGCAGCCCGGGAGATTATAGCAATCAGCCCCAGCATTTT. The chain uses TRBV5-8 and TRBJ1-5, with D unclear. The germline gives CDR1 SGHTS, CDR2 YDEGEE. This CDR3 contains 15 residues. Deletions cut 4 bases from V and 0 bases from J, with 11 bases between.

This clone appeared a few times. The J gene is TRBJ2-7, the V gene TRBV5-1; 10 bases map to TRBD2. V was clipped by 4 bases and J by 6 bases; unmatched bases: 10. The CDR3 loop spans 15 amino acids. The germline gives CDR1 SGHRS, CDR2 YFSETQ. CDR3 sequence (DNA): TGCGCCAGCAGCGAATGGAGCGGGGGGGCCGGCGAGCAGTACTTC. Translated: CASSEWSGGAGEQYF.

The rearrangement joins TRBV29-1 to TRBJ2-1; 8 bases agree with TRBD1. The germline V gene encodes CDR1 SQVTM and CDR2 ANQGSEA. V gave up 8 bases and J gave up 2 bases; unmatched junction bases: 5. This CDR3 has 13 residues. CDR3 DNA: TGCAGCATCACGACAGGGGCCTACAATGAGCAGTTCTTC. Its translation: CSITTGAYNEQFF.